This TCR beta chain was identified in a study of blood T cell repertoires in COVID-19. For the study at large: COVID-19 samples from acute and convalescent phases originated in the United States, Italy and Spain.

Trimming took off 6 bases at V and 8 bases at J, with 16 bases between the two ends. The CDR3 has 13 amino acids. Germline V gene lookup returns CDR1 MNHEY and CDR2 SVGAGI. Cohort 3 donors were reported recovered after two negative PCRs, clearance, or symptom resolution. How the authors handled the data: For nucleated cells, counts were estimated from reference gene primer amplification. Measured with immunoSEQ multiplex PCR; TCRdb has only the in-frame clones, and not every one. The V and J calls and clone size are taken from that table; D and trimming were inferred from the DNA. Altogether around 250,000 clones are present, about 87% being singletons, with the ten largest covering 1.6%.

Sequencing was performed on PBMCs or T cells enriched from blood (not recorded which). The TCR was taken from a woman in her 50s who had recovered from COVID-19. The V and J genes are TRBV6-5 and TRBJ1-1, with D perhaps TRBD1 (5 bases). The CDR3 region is CASSLGEGSEAFF. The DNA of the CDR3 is TGTGCCAGCAGCCTAGGGGAGGGATCAGAAGCTTTCTTT.